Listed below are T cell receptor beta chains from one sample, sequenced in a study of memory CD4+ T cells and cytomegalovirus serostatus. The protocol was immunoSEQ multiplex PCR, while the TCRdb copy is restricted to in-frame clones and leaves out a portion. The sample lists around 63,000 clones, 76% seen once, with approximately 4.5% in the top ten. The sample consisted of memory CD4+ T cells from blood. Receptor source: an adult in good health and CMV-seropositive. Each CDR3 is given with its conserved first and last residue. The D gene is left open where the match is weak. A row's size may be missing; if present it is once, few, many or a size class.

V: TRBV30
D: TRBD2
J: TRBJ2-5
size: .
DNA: TGTGCCTGGGGTGTCGCGGGGGGCAGAGAGACCCAGTACTTC
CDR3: CAWGVAGGRETQYF

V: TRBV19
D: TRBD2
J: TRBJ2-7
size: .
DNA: TGTGCCAGTAGGGCTGCGGGAGGGTCCTACGAGCAGTACTTC
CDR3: CASRAAGGSYEQYF

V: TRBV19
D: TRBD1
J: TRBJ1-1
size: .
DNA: TGTGCCAGTAGTATCTTGACAGGGGGCACTGAAGCTTTCTTT
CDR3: CASSILTGGTEAFF

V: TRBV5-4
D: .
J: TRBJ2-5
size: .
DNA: TGTGCCAGCAGCCTCGGGGCGGGGCTGGGGAGAGAGACCCAGTACTTC
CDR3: CASSLGAGLGRETQYF

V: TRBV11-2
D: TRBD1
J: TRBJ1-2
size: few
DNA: TGTGCCAGCAGCCGGACAGGGAACGGAGGCTACACCTTC
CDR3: CASSRTGNGGYTF

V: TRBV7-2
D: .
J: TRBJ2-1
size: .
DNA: TGTGCCAGCAATTCACCGGGGCAGAGCTCCTACAATGAGCAGTTCTTC
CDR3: CASNSPGQSSYNEQFF

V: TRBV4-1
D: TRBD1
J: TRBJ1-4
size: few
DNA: TGCGCCAGCAGCAAAACGCCGGGACAGGGAACAACTAATGAAAAACTGTTTTTT
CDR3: CASSKTPGQGTTNEKLFF

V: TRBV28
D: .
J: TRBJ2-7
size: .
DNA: TGTGCCAGCAGTTTGGCCCGGGGGCTGACATACGAGCAGTACTTC
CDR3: CASSLARGLTYEQYF

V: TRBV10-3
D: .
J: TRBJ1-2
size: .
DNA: TGTGCTACAACCGGGACATCCTATGGCTACACCTTC
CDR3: CATTGTSYGYTF

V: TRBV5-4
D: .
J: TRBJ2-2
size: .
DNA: TGTGCCAGCAGCAGCCGGGAGTACACCGGGGAGCTGTTTTTT
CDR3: CASSSREYTGELFF

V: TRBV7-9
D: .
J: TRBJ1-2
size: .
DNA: TGTGCCAGCAGACCCGACACCTATGGCTACACCTTC
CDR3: CASRPDTYGYTF

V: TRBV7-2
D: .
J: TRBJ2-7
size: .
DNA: TGTGCCAGCAGCTTAGCGACCACCTACGAGCAGTACTTC
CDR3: CASSLATTYEQYF

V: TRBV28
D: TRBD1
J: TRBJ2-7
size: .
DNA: TGTGCCAGCAGTTTAGATGGGGACAGGGTCGAGCAGTACTTC
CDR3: CASSLDGDRVEQYF

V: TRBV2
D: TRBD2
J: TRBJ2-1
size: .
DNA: TGTGCCAGCATAGGGACTAGCGGCCATGAGCAGTTCTTC
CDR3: CASIGTSGHEQFF

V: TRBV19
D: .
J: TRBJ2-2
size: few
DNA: TGTGCCACTAAAGTAGGACAGCGGATGAACACCGGGGAGCTGTTTTTT
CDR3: CATKVGQRMNTGELFF

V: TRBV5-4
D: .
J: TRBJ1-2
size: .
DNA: TGTGCCAGCAGCCCAGGTTGGGATAACTATGGCTACACCTTC
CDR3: CASSPGWDNYGYTF

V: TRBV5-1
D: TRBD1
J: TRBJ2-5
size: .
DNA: TGCGCCAGCAGCTTGGGTGCAGGGGGCATTGAGACCCAGTACTTC
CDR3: CASSLGAGGIETQYF

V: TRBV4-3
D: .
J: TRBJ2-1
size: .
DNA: TGCGCCAGCAGTTGGGGCTCAGGTCACAATGAGCAGTTCTTC
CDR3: CASSWGSGHNEQFF

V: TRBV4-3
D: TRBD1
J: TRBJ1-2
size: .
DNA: TGCGCCAGCAGCCAAGATTCTGCAGGGGGCGACTATGGCTACACCTTC
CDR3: CASSQDSAGGDYGYTF

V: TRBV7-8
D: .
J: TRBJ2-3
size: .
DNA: TGTGCCAGCAGCTTAGGACTAGGAACAGATACGCAGTATTTT
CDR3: CASSLGLGTDTQYF

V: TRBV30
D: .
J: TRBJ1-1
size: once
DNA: TGTGCCTGGAGTGTACTGGGGTATACTGAAGCTTTCTTT
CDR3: CAWSVLGYTEAFF

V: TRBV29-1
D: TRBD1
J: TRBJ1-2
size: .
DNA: TGCAGCGTTGAAGGAGGGGGCGGCTATGGCTACACCTTC
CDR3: CSVEGGGGYGYTF

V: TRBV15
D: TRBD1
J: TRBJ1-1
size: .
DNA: TGTGCCACCAGCAGGGATAGACAGGGGAACACTGAAGCTTTCTTT
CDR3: CATSRDRQGNTEAFF

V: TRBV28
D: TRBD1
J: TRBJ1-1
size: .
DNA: TGTGCCAGCACTGTACAGGGGGCGAGTCTACTGGGAATAAACACTGAAGCTTTCTTT
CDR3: CASTVQGASLLGINTEAFF

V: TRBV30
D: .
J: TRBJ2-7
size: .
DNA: TGTGCCTGGATCCCCCCTTTTAGGTACGAGCAGTACTTC
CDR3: CAWIPPFRYEQYF

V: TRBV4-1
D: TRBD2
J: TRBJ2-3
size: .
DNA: TGCGCCAGCAGCCAAGTGAAGCTAGCGGGGGTTTCAGATACGCAGTATTTT
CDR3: CASSQVKLAGVSDTQYF

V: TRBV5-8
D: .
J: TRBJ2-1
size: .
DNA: TGTGCCAGCAGCTCGGACAGTCTCAATGAGCAGTTCTTC
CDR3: CASSSDSLNEQFF

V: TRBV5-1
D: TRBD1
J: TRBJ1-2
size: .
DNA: TGCGCCAGCAGCTTGGTATTAGCTGGGGACAGCGGCTATGGCTACACCTTC
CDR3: CASSLVLAGDSGYGYTF

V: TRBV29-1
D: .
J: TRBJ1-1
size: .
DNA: TGCAGCGCTCTAGACCCCGCCAAGAATACTGAAGCTTTCTTT
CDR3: CSALDPAKNTEAFF

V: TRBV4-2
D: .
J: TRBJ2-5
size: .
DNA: TGTGCCAGCAGCCAAGAACCAGGAAAAGAGACCCAGTACTTC
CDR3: CASSQEPGKETQYF

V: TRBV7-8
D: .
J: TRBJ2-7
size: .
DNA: TGTGCCAGCAGCACCCAGCCGGGAGAGGGGTACGAGCAGTACTTC
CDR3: CASSTQPGEGYEQYF

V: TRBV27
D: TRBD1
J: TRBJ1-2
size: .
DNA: TGTGCCAGCAGTTTAGGGGACAGGGGGGGCTACACCTTC
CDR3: CASSLGDRGGYTF

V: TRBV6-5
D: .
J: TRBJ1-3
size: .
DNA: TGTGCCAGCAGTTACAATCGAGGGGACGGAAACACCATATATTTT
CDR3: CASSYNRGDGNTIYF

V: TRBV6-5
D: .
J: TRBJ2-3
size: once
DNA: TGTGCCAGCAGTTACGGAGGGGGGCACGCAGATACGCAGTATTTT
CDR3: CASSYGGGHADTQYF

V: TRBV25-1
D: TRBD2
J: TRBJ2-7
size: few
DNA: TGTGCCAGCAGTCGGGGACGGGGTAGCGGGGACTACGAGCAGTACTTC
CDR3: CASSRGRGSGDYEQYF

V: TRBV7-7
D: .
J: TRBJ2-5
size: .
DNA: TGTGCTAGCATCGCAGGGGCCGGGGAGACCCAGTACTTC
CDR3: CASIAGAGETQYF

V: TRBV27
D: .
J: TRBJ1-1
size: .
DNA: TGTGCCAGCAGTTTTCCGGGGGGTGAAGCTTTCTTT
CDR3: CASSFPGGEAFF

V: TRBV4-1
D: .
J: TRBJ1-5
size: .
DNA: TGCGCCAGCAGCCAAAGTCCCCCGGGCAATCAGCCCCAGCATTTT
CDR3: CASSQSPPGNQPQHF

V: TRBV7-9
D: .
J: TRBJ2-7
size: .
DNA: TGTGCCAGCAGCTTAAATGAGAAGTACTTCTTC
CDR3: CASSLNEKYFF

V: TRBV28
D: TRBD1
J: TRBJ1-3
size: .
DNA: TGTGCCAGCAGTCGACAGTTGGAGACAGGGGCTGGAAACACCATATATTTT
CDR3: CASSRQLETGAGNTIYF

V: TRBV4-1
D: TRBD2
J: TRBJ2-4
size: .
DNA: TGCGCCAGCAGCGGGGGACTAGCGGGGGGACGTAAAAAAAACATTCAGTACTTC
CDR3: CASSGGLAGGRKKNIQYF

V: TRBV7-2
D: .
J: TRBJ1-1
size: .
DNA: TGTGCCAGCAGCTACGCCCAGAACACTGAAGCTTTCTTT
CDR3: CASSYAQNTEAFF

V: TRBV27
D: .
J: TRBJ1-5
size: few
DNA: TGTGCCAGCGGTGTCAGACGCAATCAGCCCCAGCATTTT
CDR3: CASGVRRNQPQHF

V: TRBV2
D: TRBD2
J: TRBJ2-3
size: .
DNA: TGTGCCAGCAGTGAGAGCGGGGGCCGCACAGATACGCAGTATTTT
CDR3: CASSESGGRTDTQYF

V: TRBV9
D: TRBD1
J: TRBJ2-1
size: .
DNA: TGTGCCAGCAGCGTAGAGGGGACAGGGTGGAATGAGCAGTTCTTC
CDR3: CASSVEGTGWNEQFF

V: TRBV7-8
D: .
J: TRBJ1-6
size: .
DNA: TGTGCCAGCAGCACGACACGGGTCGAGGCCCTCCACTTT
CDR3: CASSTTRVEALHF

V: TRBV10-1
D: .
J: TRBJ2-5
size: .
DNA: TGCGCCAGCAGCTCCCGGGCCTACCCTTACCAAGAGACCCAGTACTTC
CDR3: CASSSRAYPYQETQYF